This T cell receptor beta chain was sequenced for a study of T cell responses to AZD1222 COVID-19 vaccine. This clone has just one count. This table comes from immunoSEQ multiplex PCR, and its TCRdb copy is limited to in-frame clones, with some not included. The repertoire holds around 120,000 clones, with 90% to 95% as singletons. Germline CDR1 MDHEN, CDR2 SYDVKM. This CDR3 comprises 13 residues. J was trimmed by 3 bases and V by 7 bases; bases with no gene match: 3. The sample in question was peripheral blood, obtained on day 0 of AZD1222 vaccination. V and J are TRBV28 and TRBJ2-7, with 10 nucleotides matching TRBD2. The receptor was isolated from an adult in good health. The CDR3 DNA sequence: TGTGCCAGCATACTAGCGGGGAACTACGAGCAGTACTTC. Amino acid sequence: CASILAGNYEQYF.